These 6 T cell receptor beta chains were all obtained from the same sample, sequenced in a study of shared clonotypes between healthy human individuals. Profiling relied on immunoSEQ multiplex PCR, and the TCRdb table lists in-frame clones only, not all of them. The sample lists about 560,000 clones, roughly four fifths seen once, with about 12% in the top ten. Sequenced input: PBMCs. Receptor source: a middle-aged woman in good health. Some clones in this sample may be carry-over from other donors' samples.

V gene TRBV13 combines with J gene TRBJ2-7; 10 bases are a match to TRBD2. The germline gives CDR1 PRHDT, CDR2 FYEKMQ (reference sequence). This CDR3 is 15 amino acids long. The V and J ends lost 4 bases and 0 bases, in that order; junction bases with no gene match: 3. CDR3 amino acids: CASSSGLAASYEQYF. CDR3 DNA sequence: TGTGCCAGCAGCTCCGGACTAGCGGCCTCCTACGAGCAGTACTTC. The full variable domain, with the rest looked up from reference TRBV13 and TRBJ2-7, is AAGVIQSPRHLIKEKRETATLKCYPIPRHDTVYWYQQGPGQDPQFLISFYEKMQSDKGSIPDRFSAQQFSDYHSELNMSSLELGDSALYFCASSSGLAASYEQYFGPGTRLTVT.

The chain combines TRBV7-9 with TRBJ2-7, with D perhaps matching TRBD1 (6 bases). Between the trimmed V and J ends, which lost 4 bases and 7 bases, there was a span of 17 bases. There are 14 residues in the CDR3. Germline V CDR1 and CDR2: SEHNR, FQNEAQ (reference sequence). CDR3 in amino acids: CASSSQGQLGEQYF. The CDR3 DNA reads as TGTGCCAGCAGCTCGCAGGGACAACTTGGGGAGCAGTACTTC.

The chain carries TRBV4-1 and TRBJ2-3; 10 positions match TRBD2. This CDR3 is 17 amino acids long. In germline, CDR1 is MGHRA, CDR2 YSYEKL. V shed 7 bases, J shed 0 bases, and the junction held 10 bases outside the gene matches. The CDR3 loop reads CASKQIGLAASTDTQYF. DNA of the CDR3: TGCGCCAGCAAACAGATTGGACTAGCGGCTAGCACAGATACGCAGTATTTT.

The chain has TRBV19 and TRBJ2-1, with 10 bases aligning to TRBD2. From germline, CDR1 is LNHDA and CDR2 SQIVND (reference sequence). There are 17 residues in the CDR3. V dropped 7 bases and J dropped 8; count of bases not matched to a gene: 17. The CDR3 loop reads CASTDKGLAGVSDEQFF. The CDR3 nucleotides are TGTGCCAGTACCGATAAGGGGCTAGCGGGAGTTTCGGATGAGCAGTTCTTC.

Only a few counts were recorded for this clone. The chain has TRBV9 and TRBJ2-1; 9 nucleotides match TRBD2. CDR1 is SGDLS, CDR2 YYNGEE, per germline. This CDR3 spans 15 amino acids. V was clipped by 4 bases and J by 5 bases; unmatched bases: 7. The CDR3 coding sequence is TGTGCCAGCAGCCCACGGACTAGCGCCAACAATGAGCAGTTCTTC. Translated, it gives CASSPRTSANNEQFF.

CDR3 coding DNA: TGTGCCAGCAGTGCAGGGGACCCGACGCTATATGGCTACACCTTC. Protein: CASSAGDPTLYGYTF. The chain is built from TRBV28 and TRBJ1-2; weak D call: TRBD1 (6 bases). The CDR3 has 15 residues. V was trimmed by 5 bases and J by 5 bases, leaving 18 bases between them. Germline CDR1 and CDR2: MDHEN and SYDVKM.